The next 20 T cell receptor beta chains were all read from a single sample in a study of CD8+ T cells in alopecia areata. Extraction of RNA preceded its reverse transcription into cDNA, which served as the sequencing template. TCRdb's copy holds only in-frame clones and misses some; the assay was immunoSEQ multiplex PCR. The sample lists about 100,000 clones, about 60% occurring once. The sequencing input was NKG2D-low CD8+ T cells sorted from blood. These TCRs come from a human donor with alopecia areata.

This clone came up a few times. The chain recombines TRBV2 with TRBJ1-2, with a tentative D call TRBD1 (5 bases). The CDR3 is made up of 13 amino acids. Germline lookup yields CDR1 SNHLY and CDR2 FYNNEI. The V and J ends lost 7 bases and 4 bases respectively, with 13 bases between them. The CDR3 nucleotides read TGTGCCAGCACTGGGGCCGTACTCTATGGCTACACCTTC. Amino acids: CASTGAVLYGYTF.

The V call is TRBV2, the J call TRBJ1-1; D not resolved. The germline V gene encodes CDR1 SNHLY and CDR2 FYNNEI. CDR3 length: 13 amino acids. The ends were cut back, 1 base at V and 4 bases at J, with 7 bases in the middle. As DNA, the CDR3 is TGTGCCAGCAGTGAAGTCTTTGGCACTGAAGCTTTCTTT. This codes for CASSEVFGTEAFF.

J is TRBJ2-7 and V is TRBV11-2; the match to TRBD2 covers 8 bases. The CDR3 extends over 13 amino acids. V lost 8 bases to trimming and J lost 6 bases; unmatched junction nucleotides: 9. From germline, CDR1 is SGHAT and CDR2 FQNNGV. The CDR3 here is CASGVAGLGEQYF. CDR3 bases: TGTGCCAGCGGCGTAGCGGGACTGGGCGAGCAGTACTTC. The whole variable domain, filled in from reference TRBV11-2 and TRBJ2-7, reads EAGVAQSPRYKIIEKRQSVAFWCNPISGHATLYWYQQILGQGPKLLIQFQNNGVVDDSQLPKDRFSAERLKGVDSTLKIQPAKLEDSAVYLCASGVAGLGEQYFGPGTRLTVT.

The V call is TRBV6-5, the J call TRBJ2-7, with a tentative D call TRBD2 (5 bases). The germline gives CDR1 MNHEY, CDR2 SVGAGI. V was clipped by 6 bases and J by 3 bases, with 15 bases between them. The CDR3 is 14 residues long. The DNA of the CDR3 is TGTGCCAGCAGCGAAGGCGAGGGTTTCTACGAGCAGTACTTC. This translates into CASSEGEGFYEQYF.

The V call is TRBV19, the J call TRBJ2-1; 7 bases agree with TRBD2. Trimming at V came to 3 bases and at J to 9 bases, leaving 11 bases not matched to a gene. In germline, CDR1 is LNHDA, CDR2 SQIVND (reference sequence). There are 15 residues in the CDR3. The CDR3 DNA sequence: TGTGCCAGTAGTATTGGAGCGGGAAGGCCGGTTGAGCAGTTCTTC. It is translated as CASSIGAGRPVEQFF.

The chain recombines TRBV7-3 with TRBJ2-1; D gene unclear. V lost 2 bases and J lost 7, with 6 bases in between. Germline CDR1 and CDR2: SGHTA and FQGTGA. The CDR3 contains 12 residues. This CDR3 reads CASSLGRNEQFF. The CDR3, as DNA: TGTGCCAGCAGCTTAGGTCGGAATGAGCAGTTCTTC.

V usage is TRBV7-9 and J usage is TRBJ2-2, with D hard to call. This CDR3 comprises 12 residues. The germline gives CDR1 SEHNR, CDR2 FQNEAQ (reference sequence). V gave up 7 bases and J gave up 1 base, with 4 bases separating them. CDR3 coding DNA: TGTGCCAGCATGGGGAACACCGGGGAGCTGTTTTTT. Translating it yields CASMGNTGELFF.

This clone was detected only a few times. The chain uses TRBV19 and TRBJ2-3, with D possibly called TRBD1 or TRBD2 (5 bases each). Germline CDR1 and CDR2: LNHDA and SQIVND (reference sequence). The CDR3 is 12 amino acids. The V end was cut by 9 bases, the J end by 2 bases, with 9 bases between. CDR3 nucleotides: TGTGCCAGATCAGGGACCACAGATACGCAGTATTTT. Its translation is CARSGTTDTQYF.

CDR3 sequence (DNA): TGTGCCAGCAGCGTAGAGCCTGGACTAGCGTACAATGAGCAGTTCTTC. Translation gives CASSVEPGLAYNEQFF. V and J are TRBV9 and TRBJ2-1, with 9 bases identical to TRBD2. J gave up 4 bases and V 0 bases, and 5 bases lay outside the gene matches. The CDR3 extends over 16 amino acids. Germline CDR1 and CDR2: SGDLS and YYNGEE.

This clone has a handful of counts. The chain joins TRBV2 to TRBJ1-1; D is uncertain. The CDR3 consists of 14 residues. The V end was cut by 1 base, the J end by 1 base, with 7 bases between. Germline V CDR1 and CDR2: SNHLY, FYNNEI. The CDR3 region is CASSEGRWNTEAFF. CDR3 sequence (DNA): TGTGCCAGCAGTGAAGGGAGGTGGAACACTGAAGCTTTCTTT.

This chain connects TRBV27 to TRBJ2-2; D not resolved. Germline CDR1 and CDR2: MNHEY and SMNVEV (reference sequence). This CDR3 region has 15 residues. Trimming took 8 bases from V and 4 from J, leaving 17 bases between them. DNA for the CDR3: TGTGCCAGCGGGGTCGTCGGGTTTGGCACCGGGGAGCTGTTTTTT. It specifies CASGVVGFGTGELFF.

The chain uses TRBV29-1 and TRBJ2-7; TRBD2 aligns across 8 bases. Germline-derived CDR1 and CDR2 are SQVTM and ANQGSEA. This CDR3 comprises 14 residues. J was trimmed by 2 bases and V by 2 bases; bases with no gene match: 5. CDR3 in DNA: TGCAGCGTTGAAACCGGGACTAGGCCCTACGAGCAGTACTTC. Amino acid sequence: CSVETGTRPYEQYF.

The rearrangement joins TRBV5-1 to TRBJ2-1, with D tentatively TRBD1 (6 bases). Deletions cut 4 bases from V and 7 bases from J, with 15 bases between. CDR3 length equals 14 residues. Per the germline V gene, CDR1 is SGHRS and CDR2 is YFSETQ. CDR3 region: CASSEYRVENEQFF. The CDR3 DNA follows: TGCGCCAGCAGCGAATACAGGGTTGAGAATGAGCAGTTCTTC.

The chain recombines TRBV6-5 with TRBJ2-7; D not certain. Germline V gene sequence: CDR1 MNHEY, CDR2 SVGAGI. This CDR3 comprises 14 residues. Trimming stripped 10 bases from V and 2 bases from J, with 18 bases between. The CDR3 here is CATSKANPAYEQYF. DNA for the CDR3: TGTGCCACCTCTAAGGCGAATCCCGCCTACGAGCAGTACTTC.

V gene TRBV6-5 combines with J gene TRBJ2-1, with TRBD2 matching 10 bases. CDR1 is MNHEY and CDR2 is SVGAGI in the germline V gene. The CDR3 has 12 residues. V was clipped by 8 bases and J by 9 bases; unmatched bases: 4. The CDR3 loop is CASGIAGGEQFF. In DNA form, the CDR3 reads TGTGCCAGCGGGATAGCGGGAGGTGAGCAGTTCTTC.

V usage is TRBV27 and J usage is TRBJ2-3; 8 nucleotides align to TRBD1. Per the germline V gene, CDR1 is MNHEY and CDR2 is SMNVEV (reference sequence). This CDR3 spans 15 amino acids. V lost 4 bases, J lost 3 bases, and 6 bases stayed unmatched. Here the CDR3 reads CASSWIGTGTDTQYF. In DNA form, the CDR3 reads TGTGCCAGCAGTTGGATAGGGACAGGAACAGATACGCAGTATTTT.

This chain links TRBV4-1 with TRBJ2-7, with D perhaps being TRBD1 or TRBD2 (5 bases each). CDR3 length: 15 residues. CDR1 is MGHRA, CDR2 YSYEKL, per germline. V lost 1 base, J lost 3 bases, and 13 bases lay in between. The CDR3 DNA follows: TGCGCCAGCAGCCAAGTGGGGGTCTCGAGCTACGAGCAGTACTTC. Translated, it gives CASSQVGVSSYEQYF.

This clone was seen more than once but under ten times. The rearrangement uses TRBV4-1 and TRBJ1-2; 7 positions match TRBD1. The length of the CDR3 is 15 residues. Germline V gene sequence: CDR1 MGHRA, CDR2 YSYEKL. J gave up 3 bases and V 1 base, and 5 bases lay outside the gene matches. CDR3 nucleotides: TGCGCCAGCAGCCAAGGGGGACAGTATCACTATGGCTACACCTTC. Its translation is CASSQGGQYHYGYTF.

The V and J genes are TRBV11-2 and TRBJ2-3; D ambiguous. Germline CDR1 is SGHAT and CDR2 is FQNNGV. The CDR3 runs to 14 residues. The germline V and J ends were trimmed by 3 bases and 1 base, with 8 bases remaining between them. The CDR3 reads CASSFGLGTDTQYF. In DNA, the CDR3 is TGTGCCAGCAGCTTCGGATTGGGCACAGATACGCAGTATTTT.

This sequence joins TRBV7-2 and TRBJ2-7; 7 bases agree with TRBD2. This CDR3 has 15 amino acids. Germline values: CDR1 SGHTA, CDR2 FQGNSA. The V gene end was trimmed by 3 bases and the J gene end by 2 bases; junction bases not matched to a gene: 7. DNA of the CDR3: TGTGCCAGCAGCTTGAGACTAGCTCCTCCCTACGAGCAGTACTTC. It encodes CASSLRLAPPYEQYF.